These 17 T cell receptor beta chains came from one sample sequenced in a study of T cells in Graves' hyperthyroidism and ophthalmopathy. TCR beta CDR3 regions were amplified from RNA. TCR CDR3 underwent first-round RT-PCR with the HTBI primer set. TCRdb re-called the multiplex PCR reads through MiXCR, storing one row per CDR3 protein. The repertoire holds around 760,000 distinct CDR3 sequences, with 30% to 40% as singletons. The sequencing sample was made of blood. The receptor set was obtained from a middle-aged woman with Graves' hyperthyroidism.

At least ten counts were recorded for this clonotype. V gene TRBV24-1 combines with J gene TRBJ1-5; D is unresolved. CDR1 and CDR2 from the germline V gene are KGHDR and SFDVKD. The CDR3 loop spans 13 amino acids. The germline V and J ends were trimmed by 1 base and 11 bases, with 11 bases remaining between them. CDR3 bases: TGTGCCACCAGTGATTTAACGGGAGTGACCCAGCATTTT. It yields the protein CATSDLTGVTQHF.

Details on this clonotype: A much larger clone lies a single base off, so this may be a read error. The genes are TRBV6-5 and TRBJ2-7; 9 bases are shared with TRBD2. Germline V CDR1 and CDR2: MNHEY, SVGAGI. CDR3 size: 14 residues. The CDR3 sequence: CAISYWREGYEQYF. As DNA, the CDR3 is TGTGCCATCAGTTACTGGCGGGAGGGCTACGAGCAGTACTTC.

J is TRBJ2-7 and V is TRBV13, with TRBD1 matching over 9 bases. Germline lookup yields CDR1 PRHDT and CDR2 FYEKMQ (reference sequence). J gave up 6 bases and V 6 bases, and 3 bases lay outside the gene matches. The CDR3 runs 12 residues. The CDR3, as DNA: TGTGCCAGCAGTGGGGACAGGGTCGAGCAGTACTTC. Translating gives CASSGDRVEQYF. Combining the CDR3 with reference TRBV13 and TRBJ2-7 gives the whole variable domain AAGVIQSPRHLIKEKRETATLKCYPIPRHDTVYWYQQGPGQDPQFLISFYEKMQSDKGSIPDRFSAQQFSDYHSELNMSSLELGDSALYFCASSGDRVEQYFGPGTRLTVT.

This chain uses TRBV11-2 with TRBJ1-6, with D possibly matching TRBD1 (5 bases). CDR1 and CDR2 from the germline V gene are SGHAT and FQNNGV. Trimming removed 6 bases from V and 13 bases from J, with 19 bases in between. The CDR3 consists of 14 residues. CDR3 sequence: CASRSTASESPLHF. The CDR3 nucleotides are TGTGCCAGCAGGTCGACAGCCTCTGAATCCCCCCTCCACTTT.

DNA for the CDR3: TGCGCCAGCAGCCAACTCACCGGGGAGCTGTTTTTT. Protein product: CASSQLTGELFF. The chain combines TRBV4-1 with TRBJ2-2; no clear D gene. CDR1 is MGHRA, CDR2 YSYEKL, per germline. This CDR3 has 12 residues. V was shortened by 2 bases and J by 4 bases, with 2 bases between the two germline ends.

This clonotype was recorded at least ten times. The chain combines TRBV7-9 with TRBJ1-2; D call uncertain. Trimming pared 4 bases from V and 8 bases from J, leaving 11 bases between. CDR3 length: 12 residues. Germline V CDR1 and CDR2: SEHNR, FQNEAQ (reference sequence). The CDR3 spells CASSSLDVGYTF. CDR3 sequence (DNA): TGTGCCAGCAGCTCACTAGACGTGGGCTACACCTTC. Complete variable domain (other parts from reference TRBV7-9 and TRBJ1-2): DTGVSQNPRHKITKRGQNVTFRCDPISEHNRLYWYRQTLGQGPEFLTYFQNEAQLEKSRLLSDRFSAERPKGSFSTLEIQRTEQGDSAMYLCASSSLDVGYTFGSGTRLTVV.

There are a few counts of this clonotype. The rearrangement links TRBV6-1 to TRBJ1-1, with a possible D match to TRBD1 (5 bases). Between the trimmed V and J ends, which lost 7 bases and 1 base, there was a span of 13 bases. Germline V gene lookup returns CDR1 MNHNS and CDR2 SASEGT. This CDR3 is 14 amino acids long. CDR3: CASIWSGSNTEAFF. The CDR3 DNA sequence: TGTGCCAGCATTTGGTCAGGGTCGAACACTGAAGCTTTCTTT.

The table lists this clonotype with many counts. The genes are TRBV20-1 and TRBJ2-7; TRBD2 might be the D (5 bases). The CDR3 sequence is 14 residues long. Per germline, CDR1 DFQATT and CDR2 SNEGSKA (reference sequence). V lost 4 bases and J 5 bases, leaving 18 bases between the germline ends. For the CDR3, the DNA is TGCAGTGCTACACACCGGCCGGGGTCCCACGAGCAGTACTTC. Its translation is CSATHRPGSHEQYF.

This clonotype was observed at least ten times. This rearrangement joins TRBV10-3 to TRBJ1-1; TRBD1 aligns across 8 bases. V lost 10 bases to trimming and J lost 1 base; unmatched junction nucleotides: 8. The V gene's germline CDR1 is ENHRY and CDR2 SYGVKD. The CDR3 runs 14 residues. CDR3 in DNA: TGTGCCACAAAATCCGGGACAGGGAACACTGAAGCTTTCTTT. Translated: CATKSGTGNTEAFF.

To note about this clonotype: A much larger clone lies a single base off, so this may be a read error. The CDR3, as DNA: TGTGCCAGTCGCCCGGAGAGCGCCACTGAAGCTTTCTTT. Protein product: CASRPESATEAFF. The chain employs TRBV7-2 and TRBJ1-1; D is uncertain. Trimming left V 9 bases short and J 4 bases short, with 15 bases between. CDR1 SGHTA and CDR2 FQGNSA come from the germline V gene. CDR3 length equals 13 residues.

In its sample, this clonotype was seen many times. The rearrangement joins TRBV11-2 to TRBJ1-6; D may be TRBD1 (6 bases). From germline, CDR1 is SGHAT and CDR2 FQNNGV. The CDR3 loop spans 14 amino acids. Between the trimmed V and J ends, which lost 1 base and 10 bases, there was a span of 11 bases. The CDR3 DNA reads as TGTGCCAGCAGCTTAGTACAGGGAGGATCACCCCTCCACTTT. Amino acid sequence: CASSLVQGGSPLHF.

The rearrangement links TRBV7-8 to TRBJ2-7; D may correspond to TRBD1 or TRBD2 (5 bases each). Trimming took 2 bases from V and 1 from J, leaving 15 bases between them. Germline values: CDR1 SGHVS, CDR2 FQNEAQ. This CDR3 is built from 16 residues. CDR3 sequence (DNA): TGTGCCAGCAGCTTATCATGGGACCCGCGGTCCTACGAGCAGTACTTC. It specifies CASSLSWDPRSYEQYF.

This clonotype was observed a few times. The chain joins TRBV27 to TRBJ1-2; D gene unclear. The length of the CDR3 is 12 residues. Germline V gene data show CDR1 as MNHEY and CDR2 as SMNVEV (reference sequence). Trimming cost V 10 bases and J 6 bases, with 15 bases left between them. For the CDR3, the DNA is TGTGCCACCCTTAAGGGTCGTGATGGCTACACCTTC. Translating it yields CATLKGRDGYTF.

The chain couples TRBV7-9 to TRBJ2-2, with D hard to call. V gave up 2 bases and J gave up 5 bases, with 9 bases separating them. The CDR3 is made up of 14 amino acids. CDR1 SEHNR and CDR2 FQNEAQ come from the germline V gene (reference sequence). This CDR3 is CASSLFSETGELFF. The CDR3 coding sequence is TGTGCCAGCAGCTTATTCTCGGAAACCGGGGAGCTGTTTTTT. Full variable domain (missing parts from reference TRBV7-9 and TRBJ2-2): DTGVSQNPRHKITKRGQNVTFRCDPISEHNRLYWYRQTLGQGPEFLTYFQNEAQLEKSRLLSDRFSAERPKGSFSTLEIQRTEQGDSAMYLCASSLFSETGELFFGEGSRLTVL.

This clonotype was recorded at least ten times. This rearrangement joins TRBV14 to TRBJ1-2; D not resolved. Trimming took off 1 base at V and 6 bases at J, with 12 bases between the two ends. The germline V gene encodes CDR1 SGHDN and CDR2 FVKESK. The CDR3 has 14 residues. CDR3 sequence: CASSQVIGNHGYTF. The CDR3 nucleotides are TGTGCCAGCAGCCAAGTCATTGGGAACCATGGCTACACCTTC.

This clonotype was counted between two and nine times. J is TRBJ2-6 and V is TRBV9; TRBD2 is a possible D gene (6 bases). Per germline, CDR1 SGDLS and CDR2 YYNGEE. Trimming took 10 bases from V and 0 from J, leaving 14 bases between them. CDR3 size: 15 residues. The CDR3 sequence is CAGRGTFSGANVLTF. CDR3 sequence (DNA): TGTGCCGGGCGGGGCACCTTCTCTGGGGCCAACGTCCTGACTTTC.

This clonotype was counted many times. CDR3 amino acids: CASSLDQNEQYF. The CDR3 DNA reads as TGTGCCAGCAGCTTAGATCAGAACGAGCAGTACTTC. The chain employs TRBV11-3 and TRBJ2-7; D call uncertain. Per germline, CDR1 SGHNT and CDR2 YENEEA. V was cut by 0 bases and J by 5 bases, with 5 bases left in between. The CDR3 covers 12 residues.